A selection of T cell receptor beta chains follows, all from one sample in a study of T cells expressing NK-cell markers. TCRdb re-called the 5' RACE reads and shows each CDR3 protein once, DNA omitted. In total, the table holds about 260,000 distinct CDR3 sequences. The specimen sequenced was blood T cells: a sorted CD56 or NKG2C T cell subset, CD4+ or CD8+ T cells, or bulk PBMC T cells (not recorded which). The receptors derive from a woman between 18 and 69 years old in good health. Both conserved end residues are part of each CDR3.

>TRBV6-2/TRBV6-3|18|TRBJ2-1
CASSYSTGALRSYNEQFF
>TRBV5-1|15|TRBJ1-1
CASSWRTGVNTEAFF
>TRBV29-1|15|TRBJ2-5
CSVSGQGANGETQYF
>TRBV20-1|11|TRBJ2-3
CSVRVPDTQYF
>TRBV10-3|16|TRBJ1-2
CAISEGGTDVIYGYTF
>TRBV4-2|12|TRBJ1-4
CASSYNGEKLFF
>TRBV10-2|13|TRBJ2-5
CASRASGEETQYF
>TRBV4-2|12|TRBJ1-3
CASSPNRDTIYF
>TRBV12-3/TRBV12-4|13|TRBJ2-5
CASSTRGLETQYF
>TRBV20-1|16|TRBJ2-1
CSARDPLAGARTEQFF
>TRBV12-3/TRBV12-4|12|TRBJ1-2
CASSFAGYGYTF
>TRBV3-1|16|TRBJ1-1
CASSQEGSNLNTEAFF
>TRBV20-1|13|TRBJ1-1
CSARGPWNSEAFF
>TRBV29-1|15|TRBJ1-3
CSVSPGQGAGNTIYF
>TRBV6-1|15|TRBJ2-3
CASSPSLGFIDTQYF
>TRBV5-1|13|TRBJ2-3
CASGQGLTDTQYF
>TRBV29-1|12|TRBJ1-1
CSGVQGHTEAFF
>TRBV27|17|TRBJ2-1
CASSKPAGGIGYNEQFF
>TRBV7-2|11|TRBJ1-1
CASSLARTAFF
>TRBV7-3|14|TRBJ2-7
CASSIAGDAYEQYF
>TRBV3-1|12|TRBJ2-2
CASSRLTGELFF
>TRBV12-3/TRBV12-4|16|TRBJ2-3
CASSLERGGVTDTQYF
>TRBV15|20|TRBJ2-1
CATSRGQGRGLQGPYNEQFF
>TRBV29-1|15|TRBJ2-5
CSVEKLLGFQETQYF
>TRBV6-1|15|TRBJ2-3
CASRVRGFSTDTQYF
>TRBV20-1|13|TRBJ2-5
CSAVGTYQETQYF
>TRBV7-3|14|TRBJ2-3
CASSLARNTDTQYF
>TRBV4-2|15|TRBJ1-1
CASSRLGGRNTEAFF
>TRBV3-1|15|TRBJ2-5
CASSAPGDRGETQYF
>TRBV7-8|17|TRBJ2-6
CASSLVLGGTGANVLTF
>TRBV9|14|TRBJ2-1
CASRTGPSANEQFF
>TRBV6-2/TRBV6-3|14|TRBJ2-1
CASSRGLVGNEQFF
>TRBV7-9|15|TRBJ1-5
CASSYTTGIEQPQHF
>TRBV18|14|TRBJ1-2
CASSRSRTDYGYTF
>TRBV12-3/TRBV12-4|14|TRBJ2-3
CASSFGTGTDTQYF
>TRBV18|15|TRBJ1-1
CASSPRQGPTTEAFF
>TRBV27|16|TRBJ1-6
CASSLSLGASGSPLHF
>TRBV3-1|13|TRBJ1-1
CASSQDGQVEAFF
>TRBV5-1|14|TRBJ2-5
CASSPTSGQETQYF
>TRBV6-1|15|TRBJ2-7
CASRAPGQGSYEQYF
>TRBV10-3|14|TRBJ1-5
CAISESIRDQPQHF
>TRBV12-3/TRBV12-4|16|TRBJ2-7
CASRAFGATQRYEQYF
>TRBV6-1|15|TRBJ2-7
CASRKGTSVTYEQYF
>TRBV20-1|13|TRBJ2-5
CSAGGLVQETQYF
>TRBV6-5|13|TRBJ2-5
CASSWDREETQYF
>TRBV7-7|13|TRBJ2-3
CASSFTVGDTQYF